These 2 T cell receptor beta chains share one sample of origin, sequenced in a study of blood T cell repertoires in COVID-19. Repertoires were generated with immunoSEQ multiplex PCR, while TCRdb's copy carries only in-frame clones and drops some. The sample lists approximately 350,000 clones; 80% to 90% were seen once. The sequenced material came from PBMCs or T cells enriched from blood (not recorded which). Receptors were obtained from a man between 18 and 35 years old who had recovered from COVID-19.

The chain is built from TRBV6-5 and TRBJ1-2; 8 positions match TRBD1. CDR1 and CDR2 (germline): MNHEY, SVGAGI. Germline trimming cut 7 bases from V and 7 bases from J; bases unmatched to any gene: 8. This CDR3 has 13 residues. The DNA for the CDR3 is TGTGCCAGCAACATCGGACAGGGACGTGGCTACACCTTC. Its protein product is CASNIGQGRGYTF.

This clone has only a few counts. The chain links TRBV6-2 or TRBV6-3 to TRBJ2-1, with 7 positions matching TRBD2. CDR1 and CDR2 (germline): MNHEY, SVGEGT. Trimming took 4 bases from V and 5 from J; bases not matched to a gene: 11. This CDR3 has 16 residues. Here the CDR3 reads CASSSDLAETNNEQFF. DNA for the CDR3: TGTGCCAGCAGTTCAGACCTAGCGGAGACGAACAATGAGCAGTTCTTC.